This entry lists 27 T cell receptor beta chains sequenced from one sample in a study of CD8 T cells in Susac syndrome. RNA amounts of about 0.45 to 1 ug underwent reverse transcription with random hexamers. TCRdb recomputed calls from the immunoSEQ multiplex PCR reads with MiXCR, one row per CDR3 protein. The repertoire holds roughly 190,000 distinct CDR3 sequences, with 95% as singletons. Sequencing input: CD8+ T cells from PBMCs. The source is a human donor with Susac syndrome.

CDR3 residues: CASRRDPKYSYEQYF. CDR3 DNA sequence: TGTGCCAGCAGGAGAGACCCGAAATACTCCTACGAGCAGTACTTC. The chain couples TRBV6-2 or TRBV6-3 to TRBJ2-7; no clear D. Germline CDR1 and CDR2: MNHEY and SVGEGT. The CDR3 totals 15 residues. The germline V and J ends were trimmed by 6 bases and 0 bases, with 15 bases remaining between them.

This clonotype showed up just once. The rearrangement joins TRBV6-5 to TRBJ2-6; no clear D. The V end lost 0 bases, the J end lost 2 bases, and 8 bases lay between the germline ends. Germline CDR1 reads MNHEY; CDR2 reads SVGAGI. CDR3 size: 16 residues. CDR3 sequence: CASSYSQEPGANVLTF. CDR3 coding DNA: TGTGCCAGCAGTTACTCGCAGGAGCCTGGGGCCAACGTCCTGACTTTC.

The chain uses TRBV30 and TRBJ1-1; D remains unclear. CDR3 length: 13 amino acids. V gave up 4 bases and J gave up 0 bases, with 9 bases separating them. In germline, CDR1 is GTSNPN, CDR2 SVGIG (reference sequence). This CDR3 is CAWTSVMNTEAFF. CDR3 bases: TGTGCCTGGACGAGTGTAATGAACACTGAAGCTTTCTTT.

V and J are TRBV19 and TRBJ1-1; D not resolved. CDR3 length equals 15 residues. V lost 1 base and J lost 2, with 11 bases in between. Germline CDR1 reads LNHDA; CDR2 reads SQIVND (reference sequence). The CDR3 is CASSIATEYNTEAFF. In DNA, the CDR3 is TGTGCCAGTAGTATAGCAACTGAATATAACACTGAAGCTTTCTTT.

The chain combines TRBV12-3 or TRBV12-4 with TRBJ2-1; D gene ambiguous. The CDR3 length is 13 residues. The V end was cut by 6 bases, the J end by 3 bases, with 9 bases between. The CDR3: CASRIGVYNEQFF. CDR3 sequence (DNA): TGTGCCAGCAGAATCGGAGTCTACAATGAGCAGTTCTTC.

The chain is built from TRBV15 and TRBJ1-4, with 10 bases matching TRBD1. Germline V CDR1 and CDR2: LNHNV, YYDKDF (reference sequence). The V segment lost 0 bases and the J segment 7 bases; nucleotides outside the gene matches: 5. The CDR3 consists of 16 residues. CDR3 nucleotide sequence: TGTGCCACCAGCAGAGATGGGACAGGGGAGCTTGAAAAACTGTTTTTT. This sequence encodes CATSRDGTGELEKLFF.

The genes are TRBV5-4 and TRBJ1-2; D might be TRBD1 (6 bases). From germline, CDR1 is SGHNT and CDR2 YYREEE (reference sequence). V was clipped by 0 bases and J by 4 bases, with 16 bases between them. The CDR3 has 16 amino acids. This CDR3 is CASSLDLTGLSYGYTF. The DNA of the CDR3 is TGTGCCAGCAGCTTGGATTTGACAGGACTGAGCTATGGCTACACCTTC. The complete variable domain, with remaining parts taken from reference TRBV5-4 and TRBJ1-2, reads ETGVTQSPTHLIKTRGQQVTLRCSSQSGHNTVSWYQQALGQGPQFIFQYYREEENGRGNFPPRFSGLQFPNYSSELNVNALELDDSALYLCASSLDLTGLSYGYTFGSGTRLTVV.

The genes are TRBV3-1 and TRBJ2-3; D is ambiguous. This CDR3 region has 13 residues. The germline V gene encodes CDR1 LGHDT and CDR2 YNNKEL (reference sequence). V lost 0 bases and J lost 6, with 7 bases in between. CDR3 residues: CASSQDNVDTQYF. CDR3 sequence (DNA): TGTGCCAGCAGCCAAGATAACGTGGATACGCAGTATTTT.

The chain has TRBV12-3 or TRBV12-4 and TRBJ1-2; no clear D gene. Deletions cut 3 bases from V and 0 bases from J, with 5 bases between. This CDR3 contains 13 residues. CDR3: CASSFRANYGYTF. Here the CDR3 DNA reads TGTGCCAGCAGTTTCCGGGCTAACTATGGCTACACCTTC.

CDR3 amino acids: CASSQLTGGAFSTEAFF. DNA for the CDR3: TGCGCCAGCAGCCAACTAACAGGCGGGGCTTTCTCCACTGAAGCTTTCTTT. The rearrangement joins TRBV4-1 to TRBJ1-1; tentative D call: TRBD1 (5 bases). Trimming stripped 2 bases from V and 4 bases from J, with 20 bases between. Germline V gene sequence: CDR1 MGHRA, CDR2 YSYEKL. The CDR3 has 17 residues.

The chain is built from TRBV6-1 and TRBJ2-1, with 14 bases lining up with TRBD2. With V trimmed by 6 bases and J by 8 bases, 9 bases remained unmatched. Germline-derived CDR1 and CDR2 are MNHNS and SASEGT. The CDR3 is 16 residues long. The CDR3 spells CASSSGLAGVRDEQFF. CDR3 bases: TGTGCCAGCAGCTCGGGACTAGCGGGAGTTAGGGATGAGCAGTTCTTC.

This chain joins TRBV27 and TRBJ1-6; D is uncertain. Germline loops: CDR1 MNHEY, CDR2 SMNVEV (reference sequence). Trimming removed 2 bases from V and 10 bases from J, with 6 bases in between. The CDR3 runs to 12 residues. The CDR3 loop reads CASSLPNSPLHF. The CDR3 nucleotides are TGTGCCAGCAGTTTACCTAACTCACCCCTCCACTTT.

V and J are TRBV9 and TRBJ2-5; D is perhaps TRBD1 (5 bases). Germline V gene lookup returns CDR1 SGDLS and CDR2 YYNGEE. CDR3 length equals 17 residues. V lost 1 base, J lost 1 base, and 17 bases lay in between. CDR3 protein: CASSVTGEFRTQETQYF. CDR3 sequence (DNA): TGTGCCAGCAGCGTAACAGGAGAATTCAGGACCCAAGAGACCCAGTACTTC.

The rearrangement links TRBV7-3 to TRBJ1-6; TRBD1 matches at 9 bases. Germline CDR1 and CDR2: SGHTA and FQGTGA. CDR3 length: 15 residues. J gave up 6 bases and V 3 bases, and 3 bases lay outside the gene matches. DNA of the CDR3: TGTGCCAGCAGCTTGACAGGGGGTCTTAATTCACCCCTCCACTTT. Translating it yields CASSLTGGLNSPLHF.

This clonotype was seen just once. The chain carries TRBV7-9 and TRBJ2-5, with 12 positions matching TRBD2. The CDR3 spans 17 residues. The germline CDR1 and CDR2 sequences are SEHNR and FQNEAQ (reference sequence). V lost 4 bases to trimming and J lost 2 bases; unmatched junction nucleotides: 8. This CDR3 reads CASSSSGLAGLQETQYF. The CDR3, as DNA: TGTGCCAGCAGCTCCTCGGGACTAGCGGGTCTACAAGAGACCCAGTACTTC.

The chain couples TRBV20-1 to TRBJ2-3, with D possibly matching TRBD2 (5 bases). The length of the CDR3 is 14 residues. Trimming shortened V by 3 bases and J by 4 bases, and 14 bases separated the two germline ends. CDR1 is DFQATT, CDR2 SNEGSKA, per germline (reference sequence). CDR3: CSARDTIAPDTQYF. The CDR3 DNA reads as TGCAGTGCTAGGGATACAATAGCGCCAGATACGCAGTATTTT.

V is TRBV6-6 and J is TRBJ2-5; 7 positions agree with TRBD1. CDR3 size: 13 residues. Losses at the gene ends were 8 bases for V and 5 bases for J; bases not matched to a gene: 8. Looked up from germline, CDR1 is MNHNY and CDR2 is SVGAGI (reference sequence). The CDR3, as DNA: TGTGCCAGCGCTAAAACAGGGGCCGAGACCCAGTACTTC. This codes for CASAKTGAETQYF.

CDR3 in amino acids: CATSEPTRQGDYGYTF. In nucleotides, the CDR3 is TGTGCCACCAGTGAACCAACCAGACAGGGAGACTATGGCTACACCTTC. The rearrangement joins TRBV24-1 to TRBJ1-2, with 7 bases aligning to TRBD1. Germline lookup yields CDR1 KGHDR and CDR2 SFDVKD. The junction had 10 bases not matched to a gene; V was cut back by 4 bases and J by 3 bases. The CDR3 loop spans 16 amino acids.

V gene TRBV27 combines with J gene TRBJ1-6, with D tentatively TRBD1 (6 bases). The CDR3 sequence is 16 residues long. CDR1 is MNHEY, CDR2 SMNVEV, per germline (reference sequence). V shed 3 bases and J shed 7 bases, with 16 bases lying between them. For the CDR3, the DNA is TGTGCCAGCAGTTTCGGTACGGGGGCGAACAATTCACCCCTCCACTTT. Its protein is CASSFGTGANNSPLHF.

This chain joins TRBV3-1 and TRBJ2-2, with unresolved D. CDR3 length: 13 amino acids. Germline V lookup: CDR1 LGHDT, CDR2 YNNKEL (reference sequence). The V gene lost 8 bases and the J gene lost 6 bases, with 13 bases spanning the gap. CDR3 sequence reads: CASQDDVAGELFF. CDR3 DNA sequence: TGTGCCAGCCAGGATGACGTGGCCGGGGAGCTGTTTTTT.

CDR3 DNA: TGCAGTGCTAGAGATGGGGGGACGGTTCAGCCCCAGCATTTT. Protein sequence: CSARDGGTVQPQHF. J is TRBJ1-5 and V is TRBV20-1, with D possibly TRBD1 on 5 matching bases. The V end was cut by 0 bases, the J end by 6 bases, with 12 bases between. The CDR3 has 14 amino acids. Looked up from germline, CDR1 is DFQATT and CDR2 is SNEGSKA (reference sequence).

As for this clonotype: Germline and junction disagree at one end, which may indicate a read error. The rearrangement uses TRBV12-3 or TRBV12-4 and TRBJ2-1, with TRBD2 identical over 11 bases. The CDR3 runs 14 residues. The CDR3 DNA reads TGTGCCAGCAGTCTAGCGGGAGGAGTCGATGAGCAGTTCTTC. Translating gives CASSLAGGVDEQFF.

The J gene is TRBJ2-1, the V gene TRBV13, with no clear D. Trimming removed 1 base at V and 10 bases at J, with 2 bases between. The CDR3 totals 10 residues. Per germline, CDR1 PRHDT and CDR2 FYEKMQ (reference sequence). CDR3 in DNA: TGTGCCAGCAGCTTAGAGGAGCAGTTCTTC. This codes for CASSLEEQFF.

This clonotype showed up just a few times. The chain recombines TRBV5-1 with TRBJ2-4; 8 nucleotides line up with TRBD1. The CDR3 runs 14 residues. The V segment lost 3 bases and the J segment 8 bases; nucleotides outside the gene matches: 7. Germline V lookup: CDR1 SGHRS, CDR2 YFSETQ. In nucleotides, the CDR3 is TGCGCCAGCAGCTCCGGACAGGGATCGGACATTCAGTACTTC. It specifies CASSSGQGSDIQYF. The whole variable domain, remainder taken from reference TRBV5-1 and TRBJ2-4, is KAGVTQTPRYLIKTRGQQVTLSCSPISGHRSVSWYQQTPGQGLQFLFEYFSETQRNKGNFPGRFSGRQFSNSRSEMNVSTLELGDSALYLCASSSGQGSDIQYFGAGTRLSVL.

The chain carries TRBV5-4 and TRBJ2-3; possible D gene TRBD2, 6 bases. Trimming took off 4 bases at V and 4 bases at J, with 13 bases between the two ends. CDR1 is SGHNT and CDR2 is YYREEE in the germline V gene (reference sequence). This CDR3 is 14 amino acids long. The CDR3 region has the DNA TGTGCCAGCAGCCCCGCGGAGGGTCCAGATACGCAGTATTTT. This encodes CASSPAEGPDTQYF.

V usage is TRBV11-2 and J usage is TRBJ2-7; D unclear. V lost 6 bases to trimming and J lost 4 bases, with 13 bases between them. Germline V lookup: CDR1 SGHAT, CDR2 FQNNGV. The CDR3 runs to 13 residues. DNA of the CDR3: TGTGCCAGCAGAAGCGACGTAGGGTACGAGCAGTACTTC. Its translation: CASRSDVGYEQYF.

The chain couples TRBV5-6 to TRBJ2-7, with D maybe TRBD2 (6 bases). The CDR3 spans 13 residues. V was cut by 0 bases and J by 5 bases, with 9 bases left in between. The germline gives CDR1 SGHDT, CDR2 YYEEEE. CDR3 nucleotides: TGTGCCAGCAGCTTGGGGAGGGAAGACGAGCAGTACTTC. Translating it yields CASSLGREDEQYF.